Each of the 27 T cell receptor beta chains below was sequenced from the same sample in a study of metastatic and nonmetastatic thyroid tumors (dated by TCRdb to 2020 to 2022). No patient had received any treatment before thyroid surgery. The receptor library was made with PCR. For sequencing, an Illumina HiSeq 4000 was employed. The public reads were reanalyzed by TCRdb: fastp trimming at Q25, MiXCR alignment, in-frame beta chains only. The sample table holds roughly 59,000 clones, of which about 16% were seen once. The leading ten clones occupy less than 9.5% of the sample. Source material: blood. All receptors come from a male donor with papillary thyroid cancer or a benign thyroid nodule (not recorded which). Some clones in this sample may be carry-over from other donors' samples.

This clone appeared many times. This chain connects TRBV7-6 to TRBJ2-7; 7 bases fit TRBD2. Germline CDR1 reads SGHVS; CDR2 reads FNYEAQ. The CDR3 contains 14 residues. With V trimmed by 3 bases and J by 6 bases, 8 bases remained unmatched. The CDR3 reads CASSLSGKVGEQYV. CDR3 in DNA: TGTGCCAGCAGCTTGAGCGGGAAAGTGGGCGAGCAGTACGTC.

This clone has at least ten counts. This chain joins TRBV6-1 and TRBJ1-5, with D possibly matching TRBD1 (5 bases). CDR1 is MNHNS, CDR2 SASEGT, per germline. This CDR3 is 11 amino acids long. V dropped 3 bases and J dropped 10 bases, with 7 bases sitting between them. CDR3 amino acids: CASSDRVPQHF. The DNA for the CDR3 is TGTGCCAGCAGTGACAGGGTTCCCCAGCATTTT.

This clone occurred many times. The V call is TRBV20-1, the J call TRBJ1-2; D perhaps matches TRBD1 (5 bases). The ends were cut back, 6 bases at V and 2 bases at J, with 13 bases in the middle. From germline, CDR1 is DFQATT and CDR2 SNEGSKA (reference sequence). The CDR3 has 13 amino acids. CDR3 in amino acids: CSARDGRNYGYTF. CDR3 bases: TGCAGTGCCCGGGACGGACGAAACTATGGCTACACCTTC.

This clone was seen many times. The V gene is TRBV7-3, the J gene TRBJ2-1; the D is unclear. CDR1 and CDR2 from the germline V gene are SGHTA and FQGTGA. The CDR3 covers 13 residues. The V end was cut by 0 bases, the J end by 6 bases, with 6 bases between. CDR3 region: CASSLTNSNEQFF. The DNA of the CDR3 is TGTGCCAGCAGCTTAACGAACAGCAATGAGCAGTTCTTC.

In this sample, this clone turned up many times. The rearrangement joins TRBV11-3 to TRBJ2-2, with 8 nucleotides matching TRBD2. The V gene end was trimmed by 1 base and the J gene end by 5 bases; junction bases not matched to a gene: 9. The CDR3 totals 17 residues. Germline assignment: CDR1 SGHNT and CDR2 YENEEA. CDR3 in DNA: TGTGCCAGCAGCTTAGTCCGTAGCGGGGTACCGACCGGGGAGCTGTTTTTT. Amino acids: CASSLVRSGVPTGELFF.

This clone occurred many times. Sequence at one end of the junction differs from germline and may be a read error. Other nucleotide sequences in the sample specify the same CDR3. The V gene is TRBV30, the J gene TRBJ1-2; D uncertain. CDR3 length equals 14 residues. Germline lookup yields CDR1 GTSNPN and CDR2 SVGIG (reference sequence). CDR3 DNA sequence: TGTGCATGGAGTGTAATGGGCAAACCCCATGGCTACACCTTC. Translated, it gives CAWSVMGKPHGYTF.

This clone was observed many times. The rearrangement links TRBV15 to TRBJ2-3; D not certain. Trimming stripped 0 bases from V and 7 bases from J, with 11 bases between. Per germline, CDR1 LNHNV and CDR2 YYDKDF (reference sequence). The CDR3 has 14 residues. The CDR3 loop reads CATSRDELTNTQYF. The CDR3 DNA is TGTGCCACCAGCAGAGATGAGCTCACCAATACGCAGTATTTT.

A note on this clone: This sequence may be a read error, since a much larger clone differs from it by one base. The sample has other DNA sequences that encode this CDR3 too. This rearrangement joins TRBV10-3 to TRBJ1-2; no definite D call. The CDR3 has 11 amino acids. Germline loops: CDR1 ENHRY, CDR2 SYGVKD. V was shortened by 10 bases and J by 8 bases, with 14 bases between the two germline ends. The DNA for the CDR3 is TGTGCCACCGGTGGGAGTTTAGGCTACACCTTC. Translated: CATGGSLGYTF.

A word on this clone: A much larger clone differs by one base, so this may be a read error. V usage is TRBV2 and J usage is TRBJ1-5; TRBD1 might be the D (5 bases). The germline V gene has CDR1 SNHLY and CDR2 FYNNEI. This CDR3 contains 18 residues. Trimming left V 2 bases short and J 1 base short, with 18 bases between. CDR3 amino acids: CASSEKEGVWWSNQPQHF. The CDR3 coding sequence is TGTGCCAGCAGTGAAAAGGAAGGGGTCTGGTGGAGCAATCAGCCCCAGCATTTT.

This clone was observed at least ten times. The same CDR3 also results from other DNA sequences found in this sample. The V gene is TRBV13, the J gene TRBJ2-7, with D tentatively TRBD2 (5 bases). The CDR3 has 13 residues. Germline lookup yields CDR1 PRHDT and CDR2 FYEKMQ (reference sequence). The V end was cut by 4 bases, the J end by 4 bases, with 11 bases between. CDR3 nucleotides: TGTGCCAGCAGCTCCCCGGGAAGTTACGAGCAGTACGTC. It is translated as CASSSPGSYEQYV.

This clone was seen many times. CDR3 amino acids: CASSQEAGDWAGGTEAFF. The CDR3 DNA reads TGCGCCAGCAGCCAAGAGGCGGGGGATTGGGCAGGGGGAACTGAAGCTTTCTTT. The rearrangement joins TRBV4-3 to TRBJ1-1, with TRBD1 identical over 7 bases. The CDR3 has 18 amino acids. Germline CDR1 reads LGHNA; CDR2 reads YSLEER. J gave up 5 bases and V 0 bases, and 15 bases lay outside the gene matches.

This clone was seen more than once but under ten times. The chain has TRBV27 and TRBJ1-3; TRBD1 agrees at 7 bases. Germline V CDR1 and CDR2: MNHEY, SMNVEV (reference sequence). The ends lost 6 bases at V and 1 base at J; junction bases unmatched: 12. The CDR3 spans 17 residues. The CDR3 protein is CASSITLDRASGNTIYF. Written as DNA, the CDR3 is TGTGCCAGCAGCATAACCCTAGACAGGGCTTCTGGAAACACCATATATTTT.

In this sample, this clone turned up many times. V gene TRBV4-1 combines with J gene TRBJ1-2; D unclear. The V gene's germline CDR1 is MGHRA and CDR2 YSYEKL. This CDR3 spans 13 amino acids. Trimming pared 0 bases from V and 8 bases from J, leaving 10 bases between. CDR3 sequence: CASSQEGPGGYTF. The CDR3 coding sequence is TGCGCCAGCAGCCAAGAAGGTCCGGGGGGCTACACCTTC.

This clone was observed a few times. A much larger clonotype is one base distant, so this may be a read error. This chain connects TRBV11-1 to TRBJ1-4, with 7 bases fitting TRBD1. The junction had 20 bases not matched to a gene; V was cut back by 5 bases and J by 2 bases. Per germline, CDR1 SGHAT and CDR2 FQDESV (reference sequence). CDR3 size: 20 residues. CDR3 coding DNA: TGTGCCAGCAGCCCCTCCCCGGTACAGGGGTCGCGATGGACTAATGAAAAACTGTTTTTT. Protein sequence: CASSPSPVQGSRWTNEKLFF. Using reference TRBV11-1 and TRBJ1-4 for the parts outside the CDR3, the full variable domain is EAEVAQSPRYKITEKSQAVAFWCDPISGHATLYWYRQILGQGPELLVQFQDESVVDDSQLPKDRFSAERLKGVDSTLKIQPAELGDSAMYLCASSPSPVQGSRWTNEKLFFGSGTQLSVL.

A note on this clone: A single base separates this from a much larger clone, so it may be a read error. The conserved closing phenylalanine or tryptophan is absent in this CDR3, likely reflecting a read error. V usage is TRBV5-6 and J usage is TRBJ1-1, with TRBD1 identical over 7 bases. Per germline, CDR1 SGHDT and CDR2 YYEEEE. The V gene end was trimmed by 3 bases and the J gene end by 7 bases; junction bases not matched to a gene: 3. This CDR3 contains 12 residues. The CDR3: CASSSTGIEAFS. The DNA for the CDR3 is TGTGCCAGCAGCTCGACAGGGATTGAAGCTTTCTCT.

This clone was detected many times. The chain carries TRBV18 and TRBJ2-7; TRBD2 might be the D (6 bases). The CDR3 is made up of 14 amino acids. Germline CDR1 KGHSH, CDR2 LQKENI. V was pared by 8 bases and J by 5 bases, with 19 bases between. The CDR3 sequence is CASTPWRGGDEQYF. The DNA of the CDR3 is TGTGCCAGCACCCCCTGGCGGGGTGGGGACGAGCAGTACTTC.

The sample holds many counts of this clone. Other DNA sequences in this sample translate to the same CDR3. The V and J genes are TRBV12-3 or TRBV12-4 and TRBJ1-2, with a tentative D call TRBD1 (6 bases). Between the trimmed V and J ends, which lost 9 bases and 4 bases, there was a span of 12 bases. The CDR3 totals 12 residues. The CDR3 spells CASLDSSYGYTF. The CDR3, as DNA: TGTGCCAGTCTGGACAGCTCCTATGGCTACACCTTC.

This clone was seen more than once but under ten times. This chain links TRBV12-3 or TRBV12-4 with TRBJ1-1; D gene ambiguous. V lost 2 bases and J lost 4, with 11 bases in between. The CDR3 runs 14 residues. CDR3 DNA: TGTGCCAGCAGTTTATCGCGGGGAATCACTGAAGCTTTCTTT. This sequence encodes CASSLSRGITEAFF.

This clone was detected ten times or more. This chain uses TRBV13 with TRBJ2-4; D might be TRBD1 (6 bases). The V gene's germline CDR1 is PRHDT and CDR2 FYEKMQ (reference sequence). This CDR3 comprises 14 residues. V gave up 4 bases and J gave up 4 bases, with 11 bases separating them. Here the CDR3 DNA reads TGTGCCAGCAGCTCAGAAGACAGGAAAAACATTCAGTACTTC. This sequence encodes CASSSEDRKNIQYF.

Sample share makes this clone medium-sized. The same CDR3 arises from other DNA sequences in this sample as well. V and J are TRBV12-3 or TRBV12-4 and TRBJ1-1; weak D call: TRBD1 (5 bases). V was shortened by 1 base and J by 5 bases, with 8 bases between the two germline ends. This CDR3 comprises 13 residues. The CDR3 sequence: CASSLGGVTEAFF. CDR3 bases: TGTGCCAGCAGTTTAGGGGGCGTTACTGAAGCTTTCTTT.

This clone was recorded many times. The chain combines TRBV11-2 with TRBJ2-7, with 11 positions matching TRBD2. With V trimmed by 4 bases and J by 3 bases, 5 bases remained unmatched. Germline V CDR1 and CDR2: SGHAT, FQNNGV. This CDR3 comprises 15 residues. The CDR3 sequence is CASSSLAGGDYEQYV. The CDR3 DNA follows: TGTGCCAGCAGCTCGTTAGCGGGAGGGGACTACGAGCAGTACGTC.

The chain uses TRBV7-2 and TRBJ2-1; 10 bases map to TRBD2. Looked up from germline, CDR1 is SGHTA and CDR2 is FQGNSA. This CDR3 comprises 22 residues. V shed 0 bases, J shed 4 bases, and the junction held 21 bases outside the gene matches. CDR3 protein: CASSLAQAVLWERTSGYNEQFF. In DNA form, the CDR3 reads TGTGCCAGCAGCTTAGCACAGGCGGTTTTGTGGGAGCGGACTAGCGGATACAATGAGCAGTTCTTC.

This chain links TRBV20-1 with TRBJ2-1; D uncertain. CDR3 length: 14 amino acids. The V gene lost 2 bases and the J gene lost 6 bases, with 14 bases spanning the gap. Germline V gene sequence: CDR1 DFQATT, CDR2 SNEGSKA (reference sequence). The chain's CDR3 is CSARYLLRVNEQFF. For the CDR3, the DNA is TGCAGTGCTAGATATCTGTTAAGAGTCAATGAGCAGTTCTTC.

This clone was observed at least ten times. The V call is TRBV2, the J call TRBJ2-1; a possible D gene is TRBD1 (6 bases). V lost 3 bases and J lost 2, with 11 bases in between. Germline-derived CDR1 and CDR2 are SNHLY and FYNNEI. The CDR3 totals 15 residues. CDR3 coding DNA: TGTGCCAGCAGTGATCAGGGGACGACCTACAATGAGCAGTTCTTC. This translates into CASSDQGTTYNEQFF.

This clone appeared a few times. The gene calls are TRBV6-1 and TRBJ2-7; D is undetermined. Germline CDR1 MNHNS, CDR2 SASEGT. CDR3 size: 15 residues. Between the trimmed V and J ends, which lost 0 bases and 3 bases, there was a span of 12 bases. The CDR3, as DNA: TGTGCCAGCAGTGAAGCTGAAGGGCACGGCTACGAGCAGTACTTC. Translated: CASSEAEGHGYEQYF.

This clone was observed a few times. With a much larger clone just one base away, this may be a read error. The sample carries other DNA sequences with the same CDR3. The gene calls are TRBV6-1 and TRBJ2-2, with a possible D match to TRBD1 (6 bases). V was pared by 1 base and J by 11 bases, with 23 bases between. Germline CDR1 MNHNS, CDR2 SASEGT. This CDR3 comprises 17 residues. CDR3 amino acids: CASSEGGTRQSIGELFF. The DNA of the CDR3 is TGTGCCAGCAGTGAAGGGGGGACAAGGCAGAGCATCGGTGAGCTGTTTTTT.

The table lists this clone with many counts. The genes are TRBV24-1 and TRBJ2-7; the D gene is possibly TRBD2 (6 bases). The CDR3 runs 13 residues. The V gene lost 4 bases and the J gene lost 5 bases, with 11 bases spanning the gap. Looked up from germline, CDR1 is KGHDR and CDR2 is SFDVKD. In DNA form, the CDR3 reads TGTGCCACCAGTGAACCCGGGGGTCACGAGCAGTACTTC. It is translated as CATSEPGGHEQYF.